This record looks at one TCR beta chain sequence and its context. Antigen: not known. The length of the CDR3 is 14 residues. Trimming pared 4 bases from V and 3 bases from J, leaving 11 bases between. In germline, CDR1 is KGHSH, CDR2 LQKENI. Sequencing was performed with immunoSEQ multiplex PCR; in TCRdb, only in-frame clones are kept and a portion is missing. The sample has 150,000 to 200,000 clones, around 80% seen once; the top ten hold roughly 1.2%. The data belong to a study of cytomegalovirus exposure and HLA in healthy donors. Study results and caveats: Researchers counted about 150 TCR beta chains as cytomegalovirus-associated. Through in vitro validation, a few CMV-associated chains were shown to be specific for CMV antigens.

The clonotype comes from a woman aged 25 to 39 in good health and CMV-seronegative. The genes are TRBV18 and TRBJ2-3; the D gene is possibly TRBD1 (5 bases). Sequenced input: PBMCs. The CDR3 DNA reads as TGTGCCAGCTCACGATCCCAGGGAACAGATACGCAGTATTTT. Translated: CASSRSQGTDTQYF.